This T cell receptor (beta chain) was captured in a study of blood T cell repertoires in COVID-19. For the study at large: Nucleic acid was either cDNA or gDNA, and it came from T cells, B-cell-depleted T cells, or PBMCs.

Followed longitudinally, the Seattle patients had been enrolled during active infection. How the authors handled the data: The assay estimated nucleated cells by amplifying reference gene primers. Assay: immunoSEQ multiplex PCR; the TCRdb copy retains only in-frame clones and omits some. V and J calls and clone size are given by that table; D and trimming were obtained from the DNA. Among 150,000 to 200,000 clones, over 80% were seen once, and the ten largest hold roughly 7.1%. V was pared by 6 bases and J by 2 bases, with 5 bases of the junction left unmatched. The CDR3 loop spans 15 amino acids. CDR1 is KGHSH and CDR2 is LQKENI in the germline V gene.

The V gene is TRBV18, the J gene TRBJ2-7, with TRBD2 identical over 12 bases. The sequence came from an older woman with COVID-19, enrolled during active disease. The sequenced sample was peripheral blood. The CDR3 bases are TGTGCCAGCTCCCCAGGACTAGCGGGAACCTACGAGCAGTACTTC. This sequence encodes CASSPGLAGTYEQYF.